Listed below are T cell receptor beta chains from one sample, sequenced in a study of blood T cell repertoires in COVID-19. Produced via immunoSEQ multiplex PCR; TCRdb's table is partial and in-frame only. This table has about 210,000 clones, approximately 91% appearing once. The source material was peripheral blood. Receptors originate from a man aged 35 to 55 with acute or convalescent COVID-19. Both conserved end residues are part of each CDR3. A D gene is named only where the DNA matches it firmly. The listing skips clone size in some rows; elsewhere it reads once, few, many or a size class.

clone_size j_call d_call v_call cdr3_aa cdr3_nt
. TRBJ2-3 . TRBV14 CASSQDQPTSTDTQYF TGTGCCAGCAGCCAAGATCAGCCGACTAGCACAGATACGCAGTATTTT
. TRBJ2-3 TRBD2 TRBV5-5 CASSLGLAGMTDTQYF TGTGCCAGCAGCTTGGGACTAGCGGGAATGACAGATACGCAGTATTTT
. TRBJ2-7 . TRBV28 CASSLGGVGYEQYF TGTGCCAGCAGTTTAGGAGGGGTCGGGTACGAGCAGTACTTC
. TRBJ2-5 TRBD1 TRBV9 CASSVAPQGAGETQYF TGTGCCAGCAGCGTAGCCCCCCAGGGGGCGGGTGAGACCCAGTACTTC
once TRBJ2-7 TRBD1 TRBV4-1 CASSQPGQGLEQYF TGCGCCAGCAGCCAGCCGGGACAGGGGTTGGAGCAGTACTTC
. TRBJ2-2 TRBD2 TRBV19 CASSKGSGEAANTGELFF TGTGCCAGTAGTAAGGGGAGCGGGGAGGCCGCGAACACCGGGGAGCTGTTTTTT
. TRBJ1-6 TRBD1 TRBV9 CASSARQGSDNSPLHF TGTGCCAGCAGCGCCCGACAGGGGAGTGATAATTCACCCCTCCACTTT
once TRBJ1-2 . TRBV19 CASSSSDSGLGLYTF TGTGCCAGTAGCTCCTCAGACTCGGGACTGGGGCTCTACACCTTC
. TRBJ2-1 . TRBV27 CASSFRGSYNEQFF TGTGCCAGCAGTTTTAGGGGCTCCTACAATGAGCAGTTCTTC
. TRBJ2-7 TRBD2 TRBV7-9 CATKPGSGRAYVDEQYF TGTGCCACCAAACCAGGTAGCGGGAGGGCTTATGTCGACGAGCAGTACTTC
. TRBJ1-1 . TRBV6-5 CATKWGENTEAFF TGTGCCACCAAGTGGGGGGAGAACACTGAAGCTTTCTTT
. TRBJ2-1 TRBD2 TRBV7-3 CASSLVRTSFNEQFF TGTGCCAGCAGCTTAGTTCGGACTAGCTTCAATGAGCAGTTCTTC
. TRBJ1-2 TRBD1 TRBV19 CASTHGTERHYGYTF TGTGCCAGTACCCACGGGACAGAACGTCACTATGGCTACACCTTC
. TRBJ2-5 . TRBV7-7 CASSLAGGLQETQYF TGTGCCAGCAGCTTAGCGGGGGGACTCCAAGAGACCCAGTACTTC
. TRBJ2-2 TRBD2 TRBV27 CASSARTSGSYTGELFF TGTGCCAGCAGCGCCCGGACTAGCGGGAGCTATACCGGGGAGCTGTTTTTT
. TRBJ1-1 . TRBV2 CASSEIFPPREAFF TGTGCCAGCAGTGAGATCTTCCCCCCCAGGGAAGCTTTCTTT
. TRBJ1-3 . TRBV6-5 CASRTDSLSGNTIYF TGTGCCAGCAGAACAGACAGCCTCTCTGGAAACACCATATATTTT
. TRBJ2-3 TRBD2 TRBV9 CASSVAPGTTPTDTQYF TGTGCCAGCAGCGTAGCTCCGGGGACTACCCCCACAGATACGCAGTATTTT
. TRBJ2-3 . TRBV29-1 CSVENTSTQYF TGCAGCGTTGAGAACACTAGTACGCAGTATTTT
. TRBJ1-4 . TRBV9 CASSVDTNEKLFF TGTGCCAGCAGCGTAGACACCAATGAAAAACTGTTTTTT
. TRBJ2-1 TRBD2 TRBV19 CASTPGLGIDEQFF TGTGCCAGTACCCCAGGACTAGGGATCGATGAGCAGTTCTTC
. TRBJ2-3 TRBD1 TRBV5-1 CASSPGQEADTQYF TGCGCCAGCAGCCCCGGACAGGAGGCAGATACGCAGTATTTT
. TRBJ2-2 . TRBV19 CASKIGTQGPGELFF TGTGCCAGTAAAATCGGAACCCAGGGGCCCGGGGAGCTGTTTTTT